The present T cell receptor (beta chain) was sequenced within a study of identical twins. The CDR3 has 15 residues. Germline CDR1 is KGHDR and CDR2 is SFDVKD. Deletions cut 4 bases from V and 2 bases from J, with 12 bases between. Study-level findings and limits: Models underpredicted monozygotic twin sharing of out-of-frame TCR alpha. A lower insertion count was a feature of abundant cord blood beta clonotypes, with no such feature in memory repertoires.

Addition of a universal primer site occurred through template switching, and cDNA carried unique molecular identifiers. Each CDR3 protein is one row after TCRdb ran MiXCR on the 5' RACE reads. The profile shows approximately 680,000 distinct CDR3 sequences, roughly 7.2% of them singletons. This clonotype was counted a few times. The target antigen is unknown. The same sample was also studied in work on yellow fever vaccine responses in identical twins. Turning to that study: Twin vaccine T cell responses reportedly seemed partly convergent, partly personalized.

The sequence came from a woman aged 18-30 years in good health. Sequencing used PBMCs. This chain joins TRBV24-1 and TRBJ2-3; D possibly corresponds to TRBD2 (6 bases). As DNA, the CDR3 is TGTGCCACCAGTGACCCGGGAGAGTCCACAGATACGCAGTATTTT. It translates to CATSDPGESTDTQYF.